The clone carrying this T cell receptor beta chain was counted a single time. Its antigen is currently unknown. Germline trimming cut 6 bases from V and 8 bases from J; bases unmatched to any gene: 11. The CDR3 has 16 residues. CDR1 and CDR2 from the germline V gene are MNHNY and SVGAGI (reference sequence). Produced via immunoSEQ multiplex PCR; TCRdb's table is partial and in-frame only. The sample lists tens of thousands of clones, about 65% occurring once. The source of the sample is a study of cytotoxic CD8 clonotypes in ibrutinib-treated CLL. Across the whole study: Sample averages reached hundreds of thousands of productive templates and over 85,000 productive rearrangements.

The study, taken as a whole, reports: Clonality at baseline surpassed age-matched healthy donors and tracked circulating CD8+ T-cell counts.

This clonotype was obtained from a human donor with chronic lymphocytic leukemia. This chain connects TRBV6-6 to TRBJ1-6, with TRBD1 identical over 9 bases. Source: PBMCs, taken at disease progression, from a patient treated with ibrutinib. The CDR3 DNA follows: TGTGCCAGCAGATACACAGGGGGCGCAGAAGATTCACCCCTCCACTTT. This gives the protein CASRYTGGAEDSPLHF.